These 24 T cell receptor beta chains share one sample of origin, sequenced in a study of CD8+ T cells in alopecia areata. Treatment defined: oral pan-JAK inhibitor, 5-10 mg twice daily. As the sequencing template, cDNA was produced by extracting RNA and reverse transcribing it. Profiling relied on immunoSEQ multiplex PCR, and the TCRdb table lists in-frame clones only, not all of them. Of under 350,000 clones in the sample, more than 45% were seen once. The sample consisted of CD4+ T cells sorted from blood, taken at week 24, from a patient treated with tofacitinib. These receptors came from a human donor with alopecia areata.

The V call is TRBV27, the J call TRBJ1-5; D is unclear. Germline-derived CDR1 and CDR2 are MNHEY and SMNVEV (reference sequence). This CDR3 spans 16 amino acids. The V and J ends lost 2 bases and 0 bases respectively, with 11 bases between them. For the CDR3, the DNA is TGTGCCAGCAGTTTAGTTGGACTTTATAGCAATCAGCCCCAGCATTTT. It yields the protein CASSLVGLYSNQPQHF.

The CDR3 bases are TGTGCCAGTAGTCCCGGACTGTTGGAGACCCAGTACTTC. As protein: CASSPGLLETQYF. V is TRBV19 and J is TRBJ2-5; TRBD2 might be the D (5 bases). V gave up 5 bases and J gave up 5 bases, with 12 bases separating them. This CDR3 region has 13 residues. Germline V gene lookup returns CDR1 LNHDA and CDR2 SQIVND (reference sequence).

This clone came up a few times. This sequence joins TRBV18 and TRBJ2-1; D is tentatively TRBD1 or TRBD2 (5 bases each). CDR1 is KGHSH and CDR2 is LQKENI in the germline V gene. This CDR3 region has 16 residues. The germline V and J ends were trimmed by 2 bases and 10 bases, with 21 bases remaining between them. CDR3 amino acids: CASSPRSDWRQSEQFF. Written as DNA, the CDR3 is TGTGCCAGCTCACCAAGGTCGGACTGGAGACAGTCGGAGCAGTTCTTC.

The chain has TRBV30 and TRBJ1-1, with D maybe TRBD1 (6 bases). The CDR3 covers 13 residues. V was clipped by 2 bases and J by 4 bases, with 11 bases between them. Germline V lookup: CDR1 GTSNPN, CDR2 SVGIG (reference sequence). The CDR3 bases are TGTGCCTGGAGTAGGGGGACACCCACTGAAGCTTTCTTT. Its protein product is CAWSRGTPTEAFF.

This chain uses TRBV29-1 with TRBJ1-1; perhaps TRBD1 as D (5 bases). Germline assignment: CDR1 SQVTM and CDR2 ANQGSEA. The CDR3 contains 14 residues. Trimming shortened V by 4 bases and J by 3 bases, and 15 bases separated the two germline ends. The CDR3 region has the DNA TGCAGCGTTGCTCAGGGTGGGGTGGACACTGAAGCTTTCTTT. This codes for CSVAQGGVDTEAFF. The whole variable domain, filled in from reference TRBV29-1 and TRBJ1-1, reads SAVISQKPSRDICQRGTSLTIQCQVDSQVTMMFWYRQQPGQSLTLIATANQGSEATYESGFVIDKFPISRPNLTFSTLTVSNMSPEDSSIYLCSVAQGGVDTEAFFGQGTRLTVV.

The V and J genes are TRBV5-1 and TRBJ2-3; no firm D call. V gave up 4 bases and J gave up 2 bases, with 8 bases separating them. Germline V gives CDR1 SGHRS, CDR2 YFSETQ. The CDR3 length is 13 residues. The DNA of the CDR3 is TGCGCCAGCAGCCGGACCTTCACAGATACGCAGTATTTT. Amino acids: CASSRTFTDTQYF.

The chain joins TRBV27 to TRBJ1-6, with D unresolved. With 7 bases removed from V and 5 bases from J, the gap between germline ends came to 12 bases. This CDR3 region has 14 residues. Germline values: CDR1 MNHEY, CDR2 SMNVEV (reference sequence). DNA for the CDR3: TGTGCCAGCAAAGCGGGCCGGGATAATTCACCCCTCCACTTT. Translated: CASKAGRDNSPLHF.

This clone has more than one count but fewer than ten. The rearrangement links TRBV29-1 to TRBJ2-5; the match to TRBD1 covers 7 bases. This CDR3 has 14 amino acids. The V gene end was trimmed by 0 bases and the J gene end by 5 bases; junction bases not matched to a gene: 6. The germline gives CDR1 SQVTM, CDR2 ANQGSEA. The CDR3 here is CSVEDQGGDETQYF. The CDR3, as DNA: TGCAGCGTTGAAGATCAAGGGGGCGACGAGACCCAGTACTTC.

CDR3 nucleotide sequence: TGTGCCAGCAGCTTAGCTACCGGGGGTGAGCAGTTCTTC. Protein: CASSLATGGEQFF. V is TRBV7-2 and J is TRBJ2-1; possible D gene TRBD2, 6 bases. The CDR3 has 13 residues. In germline, CDR1 is SGHTA, CDR2 FQGNSA. With 0 bases removed from V and 9 bases from J, the gap between germline ends came to 9 bases.

CDR3 in amino acids: CASSPGPSGNIQYF. Written as DNA, the CDR3 is TGTGCCAGCAGTCCGGGACCTTCGGGGAACATTCAGTACTTC. The V and J genes are TRBV6-5 and TRBJ2-4; the D gene could be TRBD1 or TRBD2 (5 bases each). The CDR3 runs to 14 residues. Trimming cost V 5 bases and J 7 bases, with 15 bases left between them. In germline, CDR1 is MNHEY, CDR2 SVGAGI.

The genes are TRBV28 and TRBJ1-2; the D is unclear. This CDR3 has 15 residues. Trimming cost V 6 bases and J 8 bases, with 22 bases left between them. CDR1 and CDR2 from the germline V gene are MDHEN and SYDVKM. The CDR3 protein is CASSRSPDALIGYTF. CDR3 nucleotide sequence: TGTGCCAGCAGCCGGTCACCGGATGCTCTTATAGGCTACACCTTC.

This sequence joins TRBV9 and TRBJ2-7; D call uncertain. Germline V gene lookup returns CDR1 SGDLS and CDR2 YYNGEE. Trimming removed 4 bases from V and 3 bases from J, with 14 bases in between. The CDR3 has 14 residues. DNA for the CDR3: TGTGCCAGCAGCCCCCGGTCAGGCAGCTACGAGCAGTACTTC. Its translation is CASSPRSGSYEQYF.

The genes are TRBV5-1 and TRBJ2-3; 7 nucleotides align to TRBD1. The CDR3 extends over 15 amino acids. The V gene end was trimmed by 5 bases and the J gene end by 0 bases; junction bases not matched to a gene: 6. In germline, CDR1 is SGHRS, CDR2 YFSETQ. CDR3 amino acids: CASSRDRTSTDTQYF. As DNA, the CDR3 is TGCGCCAGCAGTCGGGACAGAACTAGCACAGATACGCAGTATTTT.

The rearrangement uses TRBV29-1 and TRBJ2-7, with D perhaps matching TRBD2 (6 bases). Germline CDR1 and CDR2: SQVTM and ANQGSEA. The CDR3 loop spans 12 amino acids. V lost 3 bases to trimming and J lost 3 bases, with 9 bases between them. The CDR3 protein is CSVEEGLYEQYF. CDR3 DNA sequence: TGCAGCGTTGAGGAGGGCCTCTACGAGCAGTACTTC.

This clone was counted a few times. The chain uses TRBV30 and TRBJ2-2; 7 bases are a match to TRBD1. This CDR3 comprises 13 residues. Germline assignment: CDR1 GTSNPN and CDR2 SVGIG (reference sequence). V lost 5 bases and J lost 4; bases outside the gene matches: 4. The CDR3 region is CAWLQGFTGELFF. In nucleotides, the CDR3 is TGTGCCTGGTTACAGGGGTTCACCGGGGAGCTGTTTTTT.

CDR3 nucleotide sequence: TGTGCCAGCAGGAGGGGCCTAGCGGGGGCGGTCCTTGGAGAGACCCAGTACTTC. Protein: CASRRGLAGAVLGETQYF. This chain links TRBV7-2 with TRBJ2-5, with 10 positions matching TRBD2. CDR1 and CDR2 (germline): SGHTA, FQGNSA. This CDR3 comprises 18 residues. Trimming removed 6 bases from V and 4 bases from J; junction bases left unmatched: 17.

The chain is built from TRBV18 and TRBJ2-5; unclear D gene. The CDR3 covers 13 residues. Germline V gene lookup returns CDR1 KGHSH and CDR2 LQKENI. The V and J ends lost 0 bases and 4 bases respectively, with 6 bases between them. In DNA, the CDR3 is TGTGCCAGCTCACCACCTGGTGCAGAGACCCAGTACTTC. It specifies CASSPPGAETQYF. The complete variable domain, with remaining parts taken from reference TRBV18 and TRBJ2-5, reads NAGVMQNPRHLVRRRGQEARLRCSPMKGHSHVYWYRQLPEEGLKFMVYLQKENIIDESGMPKERFSAEFPKEGPSILRIQQVVRGDSAAYFCASSPPGAETQYFGPGTRLLVL.

The genes are TRBV4-3 and TRBJ2-7, with TRBD1 identical over 8 bases. The CDR3 is 14 amino acids. The ends lost 4 bases at V and 6 bases at J; junction bases unmatched: 8. The germline CDR1 and CDR2 sequences are LGHNA and YSLEER. CDR3 protein: CASSPGQEGSEQYF. In DNA, the CDR3 is TGCGCCAGCAGCCCGGGACAGGAAGGAAGCGAGCAGTACTTC.

The chain recombines TRBV29-1 with TRBJ1-2; D may be TRBD1 (5 bases). Germline V gene lookup returns CDR1 SQVTM and CDR2 ANQGSEA. The CDR3 sequence is 13 residues long. The germline V and J ends were trimmed by 6 bases and 3 bases, with 14 bases remaining between them. The CDR3 loop reads CSVTVTDDYGYTF. CDR3 coding DNA: TGCAGCGTGACTGTGACAGACGACTATGGCTACACCTTC.

This clone was seen repeatedly, ten times or more. The gene calls are TRBV10-3 and TRBJ2-4, with 9 bases aligning to TRBD1. The CDR3 has 15 residues. CDR1 and CDR2 from the germline V gene are ENHRY and SYGVKD. Trimming removed 2 bases from V and 5 bases from J; junction bases left unmatched: 4. The DNA of the CDR3 is TGTGCCATCAGTGAGCCCCGGGACAGGGAAAACATTCAGTACTTC. Amino acid sequence: CAISEPRDRENIQYF.

V and J are TRBV30 and TRBJ1-6, with D perhaps TRBD1 (5 bases). Trimming left V 1 base short and J 9 bases short, with 10 bases between. CDR1 GTSNPN and CDR2 SVGIG come from the germline V gene (reference sequence). The CDR3 is 13 residues long. The CDR3 nucleotides read TGTGCCTGGAGTGGGGTGGGGGGTTCACCCCTCCACTTT. Translation: CAWSGVGGSPLHF.

This clone was counted a few times. The J gene is TRBJ1-6, the V gene TRBV7-2, with D uncertain. This CDR3 region has 11 residues. Germline values: CDR1 SGHTA, CDR2 FQGNSA. With 8 bases removed from V and 5 bases from J, the gap between germline ends came to 4 bases. The CDR3 DNA sequence: TGTGCCAGCGGCAATAATTCACCCCTCCACTTT. It encodes CASGNNSPLHF. The entire variable domain, with the rest obtained from reference TRBV7-2 and TRBJ1-6, is as follows: GAGVSQSPSNKVTEKGKDVELRCDPISGHTALYWYRQSLGQGLEFLIYFQGNSAPDKSGLPSDRFSAERTGGSVSTLTIQRTQQEDSAVYLCASGNNSPLHFGNGTRLTVT.

This clone was seen just once. The chain employs TRBV30 and TRBJ1-2, with D possibly being TRBD1 (5 bases). Germline CDR1 GTSNPN, CDR2 SVGIG (reference sequence). Trimming cost V 8 bases and J 2 bases, with 15 bases left between them. CDR3 length equals 13 residues. CDR3 nucleotides: TGTGCCAGCTCGAGGGGCAGGAACTATGGCTACACCTTC. Translation: CASSRGRNYGYTF.

The chain carries TRBV19 and TRBJ2-6; D might be TRBD2 (6 bases). The germline V gene encodes CDR1 LNHDA and CDR2 SQIVND (reference sequence). V lost 0 bases to trimming and J lost 1 base, with 7 bases between them. This CDR3 is 16 amino acids long. The CDR3 loop is CASSIEEGSGANVLTF. The CDR3 coding sequence is TGTGCCAGTAGTATAGAGGAGGGATCTGGGGCCAACGTCCTGACTTTC. Full variable domain (missing parts from reference TRBV19 and TRBJ2-6): DGGITQSPKYLFRKEGQNVTLSCEQNLNHDAMYWYRQDPGQGLRLIYYSQIVNDFQKGDIAEGYSVSREKKESFPLTVTSAQKNPTAFYLCASSIEEGSGANVLTFGAGSRLTVL.